This TCR beta chain was captured by sequencing in a study of monozygotic twins with inflammatory bowel disease. Study results and limitations: What may have added variability to patient repertoires is that immunosuppressive treatments differed.

The CDR3 spans 19 residues. The germline V gene encodes CDR1 GTSNPN and CDR2 SVGIG (reference sequence). Notes on this clonotype: Its matching antigen is unknown.

Eight separate reactions for every sample produced the cDNA. UMIs containing a 6-nucleotide sample barcode were added via template switching. Two nested PCRs, of approximately 16 and 9 cycles, processed TCRalpha and TCRbeta cDNA. From the 5' RACE reads, TCRdb lists one entry per CDR3 protein and no DNA. Its clone listing holds 300,000 to 350,000 distinct CDR3 sequences. Sequenced: blood. The rearrangement uses TRBV30 and TRBJ2-3; TCRdb's D gene call, TRBD2, goes unchecked for lack of DNA. This sequence originates from a human donor with ulcerative colitis or Crohn's disease, or a healthy co-twin of an affected twin (not recorded which). The CDR3 is CAWGASTSGRGFGRDTQYF.